This T cell receptor (beta chain) was profiled in a study of T cell clusters in autoimmune cytopenias. Germline CDR1 LNHDA, CDR2 SQIVND (reference sequence). This CDR3 has 14 amino acids. One tube held mixed TRB-A and TRB-B primer pools for touch-down PCR. Reprocessing the multiplex PCR reads, TCRdb reports a single entry for every CDR3 protein and omits DNA. The ten most abundant clones cover under 30% of a sample with about 8,200 distinct CDR3 sequences. Each sample's input was around 270 ng genomic DNA, 38,000 or so genome equivalents. Sequencing was carried out using peripheral blood. The chain combines TRBV19 with TRBJ2-5; with no DNA, the TCRdb D assignment of TRBD2 cannot be verified. This clonotype originated in a human donor with an autoimmune cytopenia or autoimmune hepatitis (not recorded which). CDR3 sequence reads: CASSMGRDEPAKYF.